Listed here are 30 T cell receptor beta chains from one sample, sequenced in a study of cytomegalovirus exposure and HLA in healthy donors. Both 60 Vbeta primers and 13 Jbeta primers went into the PCR. The protocol was immunoSEQ multiplex PCR, while the TCRdb copy is restricted to in-frame clones and leaves out a portion. In the table there are more than 85,000 clones, roughly three quarters of which are singletons. Sequencing was done on a sample of PBMCs. These receptors all stem from a male donor in good health and CMV-seropositive.

Regarding this clone: A read error may produce the germline difference seen at one junction end. This chain links TRBV28 with TRBJ2-7; 9 bases fit TRBD1. This CDR3 spans 15 amino acids. Germline loops: CDR1 MDHEN, CDR2 SYDVKM. The CDR3 DNA is TGTGCCAGCAGTTTAGGGGGGACAGGGTCCTACGGGCAGTACTTC. Translated: CASSLGGTGSYGQYF.

This chain connects TRBV7-2 to TRBJ2-5, with unresolved D. The end of the DNA aligns better with TRBJ2-7, so the J call may be wrong. Looked up from germline, CDR1 is SGHTA and CDR2 is FQGNSA. CDR3 length equals 13 residues. CDR3 nucleotide sequence: TGTGCCAGCAGGAGTAGTAGCTCCTACGAGCAGTACTTC. As protein: CASRSSSSYEQYF.

The chain couples TRBV30 to TRBJ2-3; 8 nucleotides match TRBD2. The CDR3 contains 16 residues. The germline V gene encodes CDR1 GTSNPN and CDR2 SVGIG (reference sequence). V trimming: 3 bases; J trimming: 3 bases; junction bases outside the gene matches: 11. CDR3 coding DNA: TGTGCCTGGAGGGCCCCCGGAGCGGGAGTGACAGATACGCAGTATTTT. Translated, it gives CAWRAPGAGVTDTQYF.

V is TRBV2 and J is TRBJ2-1, with D perhaps TRBD2 (6 bases). Germline V lookup: CDR1 SNHLY, CDR2 FYNNEI. V shed 8 bases and J shed 12 bases, with 14 bases lying between them. The CDR3 spans 11 residues. CDR3 DNA sequence: TGTGCCAGCTCAAAGGAGGGAGGGCAGTTCTTC. The encoded protein is CASSKEGGQFF.

The chain links TRBV4-3 to TRBJ2-7; 7 positions match TRBD1. In germline, CDR1 is LGHNA, CDR2 YSLEER. The V gene end was trimmed by 0 bases and the J gene end by 4 bases; junction bases not matched to a gene: 12. The CDR3 spans 17 residues. Written as DNA, the CDR3 is TGCGCCAGCAGCCAAGAACGGGACAGAATGGGTGTATACGAGCAGTACTTC. Translation: CASSQERDRMGVYEQYF.

This clone was seen only a few times. The chain recombines TRBV7-6 with TRBJ2-3, with D perhaps TRBD2 (5 bases). Trimming took off 1 base at V and 7 bases at J, with 15 bases between the two ends. Germline loops: CDR1 SGHVS, CDR2 FNYEAQ. The CDR3 has 15 residues. Here the CDR3 reads CASSLGGSPLNTQYF. The DNA of the CDR3 is TGTGCCAGCAGCTTAGGCGGGTCCCCTTTGAATACGCAGTATTTT.

This sequence joins TRBV6-1 and TRBJ2-1, with TRBD2 matching over 10 bases. This CDR3 region has 15 residues. Unmatched junction bases numbered 8, after V lost 0 bases and J lost 12 bases. CDR1 and CDR2 (germline): MNHNS, SASEGT. The CDR3 DNA is TGTGCCAGCAGTGAAGCGTCTAGCGGGGGACGTTGGCAGTTCTTC. Amino acid sequence: CASSEASSGGRWQFF.

This sequence joins TRBV10-3 and TRBJ2-7, with TRBD1 as a possible D gene (5 bases). The V gene lost 6 bases and the J gene lost 0 bases, with 12 bases spanning the gap. The CDR3 runs to 14 residues. The germline CDR1 and CDR2 sequences are ENHRY and SYGVKD. The CDR3 nucleotides are TGTGCCATCAGAGACAGTTCAGTCTCCTACGAGCAGTACTTC. It is translated as CAIRDSSVSYEQYF.

This chain links TRBV28 with TRBJ2-7; no reliable D call. This CDR3 spans 12 amino acids. Trimming removed 5 bases at V and 3 bases at J, with 8 bases between. Germline V CDR1 and CDR2: MDHEN, SYDVKM. The CDR3 loop is CASSTPGYEQYF. In nucleotides, the CDR3 is TGTGCCAGCAGTACCCCCGGCTACGAGCAGTACTTC.

Details on this clone: Other nucleotide sequences in the sample specify the same CDR3. The chain links TRBV27 to TRBJ2-1, with TRBD2 identical over 10 bases. Germline V gene lookup returns CDR1 MNHEY and CDR2 SMNVEV (reference sequence). J was trimmed by 9 bases and V by 6 bases; bases with no gene match: 8. The length of the CDR3 is 14 residues. The CDR3 protein is CASRAGGPKGEQFF. The CDR3 nucleotides read TGTGCCAGCAGAGCGGGAGGGCCCAAGGGTGAGCAGTTCTTC.

This rearrangement joins TRBV7-2 to TRBJ2-1, with 10 bases that match TRBD2. CDR1 and CDR2 (germline): SGHTA, FQGNSA. V shed 0 bases and J 7 bases; nucleotides not matched to a gene: 9. This CDR3 spans 17 amino acids. The CDR3 region has the DNA TGTGCCAGCAGCTTAGCCGGTTTAACTAGCGGGGTGAATGAGCAGTTCTTC. As protein: CASSLAGLTSGVNEQFF. Using reference TRBV7-2 and TRBJ2-1 for the parts outside the CDR3, the full variable domain is GAGVSQSPSNKVTEKGKDVELRCDPISGHTALYWYRQSLGQGLEFLIYFQGNSAPDKSGLPSDRFSAERTGGSVSTLTIQRTQQEDSAVYLCASSLAGLTSGVNEQFFGPGTRLTVL.

This clone was counted between two and nine times. V usage is TRBV7-2 and J usage is TRBJ2-7; 9 bases map to TRBD2. V lost 4 bases to trimming and J lost 3 bases; unmatched junction nucleotides: 4. CDR1 SGHTA and CDR2 FQGNSA come from the germline V gene. The CDR3 contains 14 residues. CDR3 sequence: CASSSIAGVYEQYF. CDR3 DNA: TGTGCCAGCAGCTCTATAGCGGGAGTCTACGAGCAGTACTTC.

The chain uses TRBV29-1 and TRBJ2-1, with D possibly being TRBD1 (6 bases). The CDR3 sequence is 11 residues long. Germline lookup yields CDR1 SQVTM and CDR2 ANQGSEA. Trimming took off 6 bases at V and 3 bases at J, with 6 bases between the two ends. DNA of the CDR3: TGCAGCGTACAGGGCTACAATGAGCAGTTCTTC. The encoded protein is CSVQGYNEQFF.

J is TRBJ1-2 and V is TRBV2, with 7 bases aligning to TRBD1. CDR3 length: 14 residues. CDR1 and CDR2 (germline): SNHLY, FYNNEI. J was trimmed by 8 bases and V by 2 bases; bases with no gene match: 8. The CDR3 sequence is CASSERTGERGYTF. DNA of the CDR3: TGTGCCAGCAGTGAAAGAACAGGGGAGCGCGGCTACACCTTC.

The chain recombines TRBV7-2 with TRBJ2-3; maybe TRBD2 (6 bases). This CDR3 is built from 14 residues. Germline V lookup: CDR1 SGHTA, CDR2 FQGNSA. The V end lost 3 bases, the J end lost 4 bases, and 11 bases lay between the germline ends. CDR3 coding DNA: TGTGCCAGCAGCTTCGGACTAAGGGCAGATACGCAGTATTTT. Residues: CASSFGLRADTQYF.

This clone came up a few times. V and J are TRBV30 and TRBJ2-1, with D possibly TRBD2 on 5 matching bases. Germline assignment: CDR1 GTSNPN and CDR2 SVGIG (reference sequence). CDR3 length: 15 residues. Trimming cost V 4 bases and J 8 bases, with 21 bases left between them. CDR3 bases: TGTGCCTGGAATCGCCGGGGTCACGGATGGGATGAGCAGTTCTTC. This sequence encodes CAWNRRGHGWDEQFF.

This sequence joins TRBV7-9 and TRBJ2-5; D gene ambiguous. The CDR3 has 14 amino acids. Trimming cost V 3 bases and J 2 bases, with 10 bases left between them. Germline V CDR1 and CDR2: SEHNR, FQNEAQ (reference sequence). The CDR3 reads CASSFITEQETQYF. The DNA for the CDR3 is TGTGCCAGCAGCTTTATAACGGAGCAAGAGACCCAGTACTTC.

The chain couples TRBV9 to TRBJ2-1; 8 bases match TRBD2. This CDR3 has 18 amino acids. Germline V CDR1 and CDR2: SGDLS, YYNGEE. J was trimmed by 0 bases and V by 0 bases; bases with no gene match: 8. Here the CDR3 reads CASSVAGGGTSSYNEQFF. The DNA for the CDR3 is TGTGCCAGCAGCGTAGCCGGGGGAGGGACTAGCTCCTACAATGAGCAGTTCTTC.

The rearrangement uses TRBV4-3 and TRBJ2-1, with D tentatively TRBD2 (6 bases). The CDR3 is 15 residues long. CDR1 and CDR2 (germline): LGHNA, YSLEER. V was pared by 3 bases and J by 0 bases, with 9 bases between. The CDR3 DNA is TGCGCCAGCAGCCAGGGACTTTACTCCTACAATGAGCAGTTCTTC. Protein: CASSQGLYSYNEQFF.

This clone turned up a few times. At one end the junction does not follow the germline gene, possibly because of a read error. The chain is built from TRBV7-9 and TRBJ1-2; TRBD1 matches 7 bases. The CDR3 consists of 16 residues. The germline CDR1 and CDR2 sequences are SEHNR and FQNEAQ (reference sequence). The CDR3: CSSSSMPTGRIFGYTF. The CDR3, as DNA: TGTTCCAGCAGCTCCATGCCGACAGGGCGGATCTTTGGCTACACCTTC.

This sequence joins TRBV27 and TRBJ2-1, with 8 bases fitting TRBD1. The V gene end was trimmed by 3 bases and the J gene end by 8 bases; junction bases not matched to a gene: 9. This CDR3 has 15 amino acids. Germline loops: CDR1 MNHEY, CDR2 SMNVEV (reference sequence). DNA of the CDR3: TGTGCCAGCAGTTTTAGCGACAGGGGAAGGCATGAGCAGTTCTTC. The encoded protein is CASSFSDRGRHEQFF.

This chain connects TRBV7-8 to TRBJ2-7; D gene unclear. CDR1 and CDR2 (germline): SGHVS, FQNEAQ. V lost 1 base to trimming and J lost 2 bases, with 6 bases between them. CDR3 length: 13 residues. The CDR3 here is CASSLEVAYEQYF. The DNA for the CDR3 is TGTGCCAGCAGCTTAGAAGTAGCCTACGAGCAGTACTTC.

The rearrangement joins TRBV9 to TRBJ2-5, with TRBD2 identical over 12 bases. Germline V gene data show CDR1 as SGDLS and CDR2 as YYNGEE. This CDR3 has 19 residues. J gave up 4 bases and V 0 bases, and 13 bases lay outside the gene matches. In nucleotides, the CDR3 is TGTGCCAGCAGCGTAGGGTGGACAGGGCCTAGCGGGAGGGGAGAGACCCAGTACTTC. Protein sequence: CASSVGWTGPSGRGETQYF.

The V and J genes are TRBV28 and TRBJ2-1; D gene uncertain. With 3 bases removed from V and 1 base from J, the gap between germline ends came to 10 bases. This CDR3 has 15 amino acids. Germline V lookup: CDR1 MDHEN, CDR2 SYDVKM. CDR3 nucleotide sequence: TGTGCCAGCAGTTTGTCAGGTTGGTCCTACAATGAGCAGTTCTTC. It translates to CASSLSGWSYNEQFF. Filled out from reference TRBV28 and TRBJ2-1, the complete variable domain reads DVKVTQSSRYLVKRTGEKVFLECVQDMDHENMFWYRQDPGLGLRLIYFSYDVKMKEKGDIPEGYSVSREKKERFSLILESASTNQTSMYLCASSLSGWSYNEQFFGPGTRLTVL.

J is TRBJ2-3 and V is TRBV11-2, with a weak D call TRBD1 (5 bases). CDR1 is SGHAT, CDR2 FQNNGV, per germline. This CDR3 is 15 amino acids long. V gave up 1 base and J gave up 0 bases, with 8 bases separating them. The DNA for the CDR3 is TGTGCCAGCAGCTTAGCAGGGCTCAGCACAGATACGCAGTATTTT. It yields the protein CASSLAGLSTDTQYF.

CDR3 sequence (DNA): TGTGCCAGCAGAGGGACAGGGGGCGCGGGTGAAGCTTTCTTT. Translated: CASRGTGGAGEAFF. V usage is TRBV2 and J usage is TRBJ1-1; 12 bases map to TRBD1. Germline-derived CDR1 and CDR2 are SNHLY and FYNNEI. Trimming removed 6 bases from V and 7 bases from J; junction bases left unmatched: 6. The length of the CDR3 is 14 residues.

The DNA for the CDR3 is TGTGCCAGCAGTGCTCAGGGACTAGGCGGAGATACGCAGTATTTT. It translates to CASSAQGLGGDTQYF. The genes are TRBV6-1 and TRBJ2-3, with 8 bases that match TRBD2. CDR1 and CDR2 from the germline V gene are MNHNS and SASEGT. This CDR3 comprises 15 residues. With 4 bases clipped from V and 5 bases from J, the junction kept 8 bases outside the gene matches.

The chain links TRBV4-1 to TRBJ2-3, with D unresolved. Germline V gene lookup returns CDR1 MGHRA and CDR2 YSYEKL. The CDR3 runs 15 residues. Trimming took 1 base from V and 2 from J, leaving 10 bases between them. The CDR3 spells CASSQVANPTDTQYF. In DNA form, the CDR3 reads TGCGCCAGCAGCCAAGTAGCCAACCCCACAGATACGCAGTATTTT.

J is TRBJ2-5 and V is TRBV7-9; 7 bases are a match to TRBD2. J was trimmed by 5 bases and V by 3 bases; bases with no gene match: 9. This CDR3 spans 15 amino acids. In germline, CDR1 is SEHNR, CDR2 FQNEAQ (reference sequence). The CDR3 loop reads CASSFRGRVDETQYF. The CDR3 coding sequence is TGTGCCAGCAGCTTTCGAGGGAGGGTGGATGAGACCCAGTACTTC.

The V call is TRBV29-1, the J call TRBJ2-5, with 11 bases aligning to TRBD2. Germline lookup yields CDR1 SQVTM and CDR2 ANQGSEA. Unmatched junction bases numbered 16, after V lost 7 bases and J lost 9 bases. The CDR3 spans 15 residues. CDR3 sequence (DNA): TGCAGCGCCCGGATGGGGGGACTAGCGGAGAGGGCCCAGTACTTC. Residues: CSARMGGLAERAQYF.